This T cell receptor beta chain originates from a study of blood T cell repertoires in COVID-19. In the study overall: T cells, B-cell-depleted T cells, or PBMCs supplied cDNA or gDNA.

This CDR3 comprises 12 residues. Deletions cut 3 bases from V and 10 bases from J, with 10 bases between. Germline assignment: CDR1 LNHDA and CDR2 SQIVND (reference sequence). This clone was detected ten times or more. Repertoires were generated with immunoSEQ multiplex PCR, while TCRdb's copy carries only in-frame clones and drops some. The sample includes 120,000 to 150,000 clones, around three quarters seen only once; the top ten take less than 15%. Sequencing input: peripheral blood. The TCR comes from an elderly man with acute or convalescent COVID-19. The chain employs TRBV19 and TRBJ2-1; D is possibly TRBD2 (6 bases). The CDR3 DNA reads TGTGCCAGTAGTATGGAGGGGTTCGAGCAGTTCTTC. Amino acid sequence: CASSMEGFEQFF.